One and the same sample provided the 22 T cell receptor beta chains below, sequenced in a study of blood T cells in healthy people across ages. The second PCR ran 7 to 11 cycles with a sample-barcoded 5' primer and J-beta primers. TCRdb fed the 5' RACE reads into MiXCR, producing one record per CDR3 protein. The sample shows approximately 900,000 distinct CDR3 sequences, around 48% of them seen only once. The specimen sequenced was blood. Receptors were obtained from a man aged 25 to 40 in good health.

This clonotype has more than one count but fewer than ten. The rearrangement uses TRBV6-5 and TRBJ1-2, with D tentatively TRBD1 (6 bases). CDR1 is MNHEY, CDR2 SVGAGI, per germline. Deletions cut 0 bases from V and 4 bases from J, with 9 bases between. The CDR3 loop spans 14 amino acids. The DNA for the CDR3 is TGTGCCAGCAGTTACTCCAGACAGGCCTATGGCTACACCTTC. This encodes CASSYSRQAYGYTF.

This clonotype was seen a few times. The V and J genes are TRBV30 and TRBJ2-1; no clear D. The CDR3 totals 12 residues. Germline CDR1 GTSNPN, CDR2 SVGIG (reference sequence). V lost 0 bases to trimming and J lost 8 bases, with 8 bases between them. The CDR3 reads CAWSVRSDEQFF. CDR3 sequence (DNA): TGTGCCTGGAGTGTACGGAGCGATGAGCAGTTCTTC.

CDR3 sequence (DNA): TGTGCCAGCAGCATCGGCGTCGGGACAGTACCCTACGAGCAGTACTTC. It codes for CASSIGVGTVPYEQYF. The chain uses TRBV5-5 and TRBJ2-7; 7 nucleotides align to TRBD1. J lost 2 bases, V lost 4 bases, and 12 bases had no gene match. Germline values: CDR1 SGHKS, CDR2 YYEKEE (reference sequence). CDR3 length: 16 residues.

V and J are TRBV27 and TRBJ2-1; D not resolved. The DNA end is more similar to TRBJ2-7, so the J call may be wrong. Per germline, CDR1 MNHEY and CDR2 SMNVEV (reference sequence). This CDR3 is 14 amino acids long. The CDR3 nucleotides read TGTGCCAGCAGTTATAACGGACGCTACAATGAGCAGTACTTC. Translated, it gives CASSYNGRYNEQYF.

The V gene is TRBV12-3 or TRBV12-4, the J gene TRBJ1-1, with 8 positions matching TRBD1. The V segment lost 4 bases and the J segment 9 bases; nucleotides outside the gene matches: 7. This CDR3 contains 13 residues. The CDR3 bases are TGTGCCAGCAGTTCCGGACAGGGTGGGCAAGCTTTCTTT. This codes for CASSSGQGGQAFF.

The table lists this clonotype with many counts. The chain carries TRBV29-1 and TRBJ2-3, with 9 bases aligning to TRBD1. The CDR3 runs 14 residues. V trimming: 4 bases; J trimming: 2 bases; junction bases outside the gene matches: 4. CDR1 and CDR2 (germline): SQVTM, ANQGSEA. The CDR3 spells CSVVGQGTTDTQYF. CDR3 coding DNA: TGCAGCGTTGTAGGACAGGGGACCACAGATACGCAGTATTTT.

The chain combines TRBV10-3 with TRBJ2-4, with D perhaps matching TRBD2 (6 bases). The J call may not be correct, given that the DNA end is closer to TRBJ2-7. Per the germline V gene, CDR1 is ENHRY and CDR2 is SYGVKD. CDR3 length equals 12 residues. In DNA, the CDR3 is TGTGCCACCAGGACTAACTCCTACGAGCAGTACTTC. It codes for CATRTNSYEQYF.

This rearrangement joins TRBV20-1 to TRBJ1-1, with unresolved D. Looked up from germline, CDR1 is DFQATT and CDR2 is SNEGSKA (reference sequence). This CDR3 spans 13 amino acids. The ends were cut back, 3 bases at V and 4 bases at J, with 12 bases in the middle. The CDR3 nucleotides read TGCAGTGCTAGTCAGACCAGCGGCACTGAAGCTTTCTTT. Translating it yields CSASQTSGTEAFF.

V is TRBV13 and J is TRBJ2-6; a weak D match, TRBD2 (6 bases). This CDR3 region has 15 residues. V lost 2 bases to trimming and J lost 10 bases, with 15 bases between them. The germline V gene has CDR1 PRHDT and CDR2 FYEKMQ (reference sequence). CDR3 protein: CASSLRWAGRNVLTF. The CDR3 region has the DNA TGTGCCAGCAGCTTACGCTGGGCGGGAAGGAACGTCCTGACTTTC.

Only a few counts were recorded for this clonotype. The chain uses TRBV5-5 and TRBJ1-5; 7 positions match TRBD1. V lost 0 bases, J lost 4 bases, and 4 bases stayed unmatched. CDR3 length: 15 amino acids. The V gene's germline CDR1 is SGHKS and CDR2 YYEKEE (reference sequence). CDR3 sequence reads: CASSLEPGGNQPQHF. CDR3 in DNA: TGTGCCAGCAGCTTGGAGCCAGGGGGGAATCAGCCCCAGCATTTT.

The chain carries TRBV28 and TRBJ2-5; D is possibly TRBD1 (5 bases). Germline CDR1 and CDR2: MDHEN and SYDVKM. The CDR3 sequence is 13 residues long. The V gene lost 3 bases and the J gene lost 13 bases, with 18 bases spanning the gap. In nucleotides, the CDR3 is TGTGCCAGCAGTTTCCAGGGAATTAGCCTAAGGTACTTC. Translating it yields CASSFQGISLRYF.

J is TRBJ2-5 and V is TRBV5-1; 8 bases map to TRBD2. The V gene end was trimmed by 4 bases and the J gene end by 4 bases; junction bases not matched to a gene: 6. Germline V gene sequence: CDR1 SGHRS, CDR2 YFSETQ. The CDR3 has 14 amino acids. The DNA of the CDR3 is TGCGCCAGCAGCCTCAGCGGGAGACGAGAGACCCAGTACTTC. Amino acid sequence: CASSLSGRRETQYF.

This clonotype was detected only a few times. One end of the junction does not line up with germline, which may come from a read error. The chain links TRBV28 to TRBJ2-7, with D unclear. Germline-derived CDR1 and CDR2 are MDHEN and SYDVKM. The CDR3 is 12 residues long. CDR3 sequence (DNA): TGTGCCAGCAGTTTATTTGGACCCGAGAAGTACTTC. It yields the protein CASSLFGPEKYF.

This clonotype turned up a few times. The rearrangement joins TRBV6-2 or TRBV6-3 to TRBJ2-6, with a weak D call TRBD1 (6 bases). Between the trimmed V and J ends, which lost 4 bases and 0 bases, there was a span of 10 bases. The CDR3 totals 16 residues. The germline V gene has CDR1 MNHEY and CDR2 SVGEGT. The DNA for the CDR3 is TGTGCCAGCAGTTTATCAGGGGACTCTGGGGCCAACGTCCTGACTTTC. This translates into CASSLSGDSGANVLTF.

As for this clonotype: The junction does not match germline at one end; this may be a read error. The CDR3 spells CASSPPSGRTNAEAFF. CDR3 nucleotides: TGTGCCAGCAGTCCCCCTTCGGGACGGACGAACGCTGAAGCTTTCTTT. V gene TRBV12-3 or TRBV12-4 combines with J gene TRBJ1-1, with D perhaps TRBD1 (5 bases). This CDR3 spans 16 amino acids.

The rearrangement joins TRBV6-2 or TRBV6-3 to TRBJ2-7; TRBD2 aligns across 14 bases. CDR3 length: 18 residues. The V gene's germline CDR1 is MNHEY and CDR2 SVGEGT. The ends lost 4 bases at V and 0 bases at J; junction bases unmatched: 8. CDR3 sequence (DNA): TGTGCCAGCAGTTCCCCGACTAGCGGGGGGGCCTTCTCCTACGAGCAGTACTTC. This encodes CASSSPTSGGAFSYEQYF.

The gene calls are TRBV5-6 and TRBJ2-7; 8 positions match TRBD2. The CDR3 length is 13 residues. The V gene's germline CDR1 is SGHDT and CDR2 YYEEEE. V shed 7 bases, J shed 2 bases, and the junction held 5 bases outside the gene matches. The DNA for the CDR3 is TGTGCCAGCGGACGGACTAGCACCTACGAGCAGTACTTC. It translates to CASGRTSTYEQYF. The variable domain in full, completed from reference TRBV5-6 and TRBJ2-7, reads DAGVTQSPTHLIKTRGQQVTLRCSPKSGHDTVSWYQQALGQGPQFIFQYYEEEERQRGNFPDRFSGHQFPNYSSELNVNALLLGDSALYLCASGRTSTYEQYFGPGTRLTVT.

This clonotype was seen more than once but under ten times. The chain has TRBV4-3 and TRBJ2-7; D tentatively reads TRBD1 or TRBD2 (5 bases each). Germline loops: CDR1 LGHNA, CDR2 YSLEER. The length of the CDR3 is 13 residues. V was trimmed by 0 bases and J by 6 bases, leaving 9 bases between them. The CDR3: CASSQDPGREQYF. CDR3 DNA sequence: TGCGCCAGCAGCCAAGATCCGGGACGCGAGCAGTACTTC.

There are many counts of this clonotype. The rearrangement uses TRBV5-1 and TRBJ2-6, with 9 bases aligning to TRBD1. The CDR3 is 15 residues long. V gave up 4 bases and J gave up 9 bases; unmatched junction bases: 8. CDR1 SGHRS and CDR2 YFSETQ come from the germline V gene. CDR3 region: CASSPRQGDVNVLTF. In DNA form, the CDR3 reads TGCGCCAGCAGCCCCCGACAGGGGGATGTCAACGTCCTGACTTTC.

This clonotype has just a few counts. The chain is built from TRBV10-3 and TRBJ2-3, with D possibly being TRBD2 (7 bases). CDR3 length: 16 amino acids. Trimming removed 10 bases at V and 4 bases at J, with 24 bases between. Germline assignment: CDR1 ENHRY and CDR2 SYGVKD. CDR3 residues: CATRGENRVMADTQYF. For the CDR3, the DNA is TGTGCCACCCGGGGGGAGAACAGGGTAATGGCAGATACGCAGTATTTT.

The chain recombines TRBV20-1 with TRBJ2-4; possible D gene TRBD2, 6 bases. Trimming left V 0 bases short and J 8 bases short, with 11 bases between. Germline V CDR1 and CDR2: DFQATT, SNEGSKA (reference sequence). This CDR3 has 13 amino acids. The CDR3, as DNA: TGCAGTGCTAGAGAGATCTCTAGCGACATTCAGTACTTC. Translating gives CSAREISSDIQYF.

The chain carries TRBV29-1 and TRBJ1-1; D is perhaps TRBD1 (6 bases). Between the trimmed V and J ends, which lost 4 bases and 4 bases, there was a span of 13 bases. The length of the CDR3 is 13 residues. The germline V gene has CDR1 SQVTM and CDR2 ANQGSEA. CDR3 loop: CSVARGTSTEAFF. The CDR3 nucleotides are TGCAGCGTTGCAAGGGGGACCAGCACTGAAGCTTTCTTT.